The T cell receptor beta chain described here comes from a study of blood T cell repertoires in COVID-19. This clone was detected only a few times. The germline V and J ends were trimmed by 1 base and 10 bases, with 5 bases remaining between them. Germline V gives CDR1 SNHLY, CDR2 FYNNEI. The CDR3 length is 11 residues. Generated by immunoSEQ multiplex PCR, the TCRdb table keeps only in-frame clones and is missing some. Altogether fewer than 120,000 clones are present, over 65% being singletons, with the ten largest covering roughly 3.8%. This chain uses TRBV2 with TRBJ2-1; D uncertain. The receptor was derived from a woman at least 80 years old with acute or convalescent COVID-19. Sequenced sample: peripheral blood. The CDR3 loop is CASSEDGEQFF. In nucleotides, the CDR3 is TGTGCCAGCAGTGAAGACGGGGAGCAGTTCTTC.